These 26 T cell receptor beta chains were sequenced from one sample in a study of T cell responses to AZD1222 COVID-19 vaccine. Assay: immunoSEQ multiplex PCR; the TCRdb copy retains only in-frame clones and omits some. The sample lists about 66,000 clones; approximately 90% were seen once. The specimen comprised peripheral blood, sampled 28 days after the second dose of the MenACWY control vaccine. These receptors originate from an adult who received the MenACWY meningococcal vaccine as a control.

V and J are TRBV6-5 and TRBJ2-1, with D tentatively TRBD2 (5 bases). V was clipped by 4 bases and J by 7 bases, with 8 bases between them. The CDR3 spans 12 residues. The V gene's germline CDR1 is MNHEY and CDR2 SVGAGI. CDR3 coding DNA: TGTGCCAGCAGTTCACTAGGAAATGAGCAGTTCTTC. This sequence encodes CASSSLGNEQFF.

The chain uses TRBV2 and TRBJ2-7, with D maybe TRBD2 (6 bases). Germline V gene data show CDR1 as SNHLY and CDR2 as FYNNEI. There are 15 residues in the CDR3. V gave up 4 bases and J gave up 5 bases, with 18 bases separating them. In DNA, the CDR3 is TGTGCCAGCAGTGTAGCGCCTGGACGGGAGCACGAGCAGTACTTC. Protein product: CASSVAPGREHEQYF.

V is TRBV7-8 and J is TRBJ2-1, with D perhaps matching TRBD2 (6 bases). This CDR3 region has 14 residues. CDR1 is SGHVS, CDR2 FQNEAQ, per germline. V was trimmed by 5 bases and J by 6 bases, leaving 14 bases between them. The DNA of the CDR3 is TGTGCCAGCAGCCCCTCGGCGGGGCCCAATGAGCAGTTCTTC. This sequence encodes CASSPSAGPNEQFF. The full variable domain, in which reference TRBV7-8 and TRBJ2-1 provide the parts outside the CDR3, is GAGVSQSPRYKVAKRGQDVALRCDPISGHVSLFWYQQALGQGPEFLTYFQNEAQLDKSGLPSDRFFAERPEGSVSTLKIQRTQQEDSAVYLCASSPSAGPNEQFFGPGTRLTVL.

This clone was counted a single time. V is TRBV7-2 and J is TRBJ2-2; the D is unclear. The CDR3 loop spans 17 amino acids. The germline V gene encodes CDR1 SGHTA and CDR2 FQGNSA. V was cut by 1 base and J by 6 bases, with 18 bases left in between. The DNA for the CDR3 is TGTGCCAGCAGCTTAGACCCCCAGGCAATCGGATCCGGGGAGCTGTTTTTT. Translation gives CASSLDPQAIGSGELFF. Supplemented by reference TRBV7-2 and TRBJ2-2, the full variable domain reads GAGVSQSPSNKVTEKGKDVELRCDPISGHTALYWYRQSLGQGLEFLIYFQGNSAPDKSGLPSDRFSAERTGGSVSTLTIQRTQQEDSAVYLCASSLDPQAIGSGELFFGEGSRLTVL.

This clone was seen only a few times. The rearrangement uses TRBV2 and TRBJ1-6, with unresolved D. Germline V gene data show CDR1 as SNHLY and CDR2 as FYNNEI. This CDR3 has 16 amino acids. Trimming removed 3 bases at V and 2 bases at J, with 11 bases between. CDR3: CASSDTPRAYNSPLHF. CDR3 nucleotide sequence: TGTGCCAGCAGTGATACACCGAGGGCCTATAATTCACCCCTCCACTTT.

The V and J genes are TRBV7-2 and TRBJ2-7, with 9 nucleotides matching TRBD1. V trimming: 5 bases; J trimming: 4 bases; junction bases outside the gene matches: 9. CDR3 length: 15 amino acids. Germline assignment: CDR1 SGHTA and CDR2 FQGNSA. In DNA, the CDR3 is TGTGCCAGCAGCCCCCTAACTGGGACAGGGTACGAGCAGTACTTC. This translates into CASSPLTGTGYEQYF.

CDR3 in amino acids: CASTGDRENTEAFF. CDR3 nucleotides: TGTGCCAGCACCGGGGACAGGGAGAACACTGAAGCTTTCTTT. This sequence joins TRBV21-1 and TRBJ1-1; the table's D call, TRBD1, was not checked against the DNA. TRBV21-1 is tagged as a pseudogene. The CDR3 runs 14 residues.

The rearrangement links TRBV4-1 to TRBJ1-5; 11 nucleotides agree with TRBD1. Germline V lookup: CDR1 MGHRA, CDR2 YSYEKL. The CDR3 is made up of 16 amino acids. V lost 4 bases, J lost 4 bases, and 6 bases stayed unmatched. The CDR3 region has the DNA TGCGCCAGCAGCCCGGACAGGGGGCGTCGGAATCAGCCCCAGCATTTT. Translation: CASSPDRGRRNQPQHF.

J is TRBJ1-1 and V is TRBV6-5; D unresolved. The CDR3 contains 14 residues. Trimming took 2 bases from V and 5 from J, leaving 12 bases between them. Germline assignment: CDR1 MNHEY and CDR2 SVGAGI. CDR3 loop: CASSYAGVRTEAFF. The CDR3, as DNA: TGTGCCAGCAGTTACGCGGGAGTCCGAACTGAAGCTTTCTTT.

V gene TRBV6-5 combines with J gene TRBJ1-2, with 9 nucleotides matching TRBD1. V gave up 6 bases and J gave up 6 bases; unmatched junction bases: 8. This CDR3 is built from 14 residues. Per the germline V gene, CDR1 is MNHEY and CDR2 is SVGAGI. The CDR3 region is CASRGTGSENGYTF. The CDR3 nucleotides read TGTGCCAGCAGGGGGACAGGGAGTGAGAATGGCTACACCTTC.

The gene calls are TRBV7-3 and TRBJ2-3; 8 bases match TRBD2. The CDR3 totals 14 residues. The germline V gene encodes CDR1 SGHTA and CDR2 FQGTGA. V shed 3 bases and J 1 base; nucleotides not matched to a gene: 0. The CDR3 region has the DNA TGTGCCAGCAGCTTTAGCGGGGGCACAGATACGCAGTATTTT. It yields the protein CASSFSGGTDTQYF.

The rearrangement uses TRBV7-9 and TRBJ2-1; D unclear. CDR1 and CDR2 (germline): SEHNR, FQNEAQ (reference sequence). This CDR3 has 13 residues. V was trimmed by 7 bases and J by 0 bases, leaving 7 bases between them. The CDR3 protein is CASKLDSYNEQFF. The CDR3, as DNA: TGTGCCAGCAAGCTAGACTCCTACAATGAGCAGTTCTTC.

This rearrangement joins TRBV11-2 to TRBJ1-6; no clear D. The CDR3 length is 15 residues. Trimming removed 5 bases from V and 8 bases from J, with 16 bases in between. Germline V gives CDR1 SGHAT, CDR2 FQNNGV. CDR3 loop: CASSPRTAWDSPLHF. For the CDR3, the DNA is TGTGCCAGCAGCCCCCGGACCGCATGGGATTCACCCCTCCACTTT.

Here the CDR3 reads CASSLPGEEQYF. CDR3 coding DNA: TGCGCCAGCAGCTTGCCCGGGGAAGAGCAGTACTTC. The V gene is TRBV5-1, the J gene TRBJ2-7; TRBD2 might be the D (5 bases). Per the germline V gene, CDR1 is SGHRS and CDR2 is YFSETQ. The germline V and J ends were trimmed by 1 base and 7 bases, with 9 bases remaining between them. There are 12 residues in the CDR3. The complete variable domain, with remaining parts taken from reference TRBV5-1 and TRBJ2-7, reads KAGVTQTPRYLIKTRGQQVTLSCSPISGHRSVSWYQQTPGQGLQFLFEYFSETQRNKGNFPGRFSGRQFSNSRSEMNVSTLELGDSALYLCASSLPGEEQYFGPGTRLTVT.

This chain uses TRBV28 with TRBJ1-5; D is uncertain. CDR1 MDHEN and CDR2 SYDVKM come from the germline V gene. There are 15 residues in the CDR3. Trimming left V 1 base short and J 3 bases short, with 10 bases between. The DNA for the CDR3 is TGTGCCAGCAGTTTATTCCCTGGAGACAATCAGCCCCAGCATTTT. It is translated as CASSLFPGDNQPQHF.

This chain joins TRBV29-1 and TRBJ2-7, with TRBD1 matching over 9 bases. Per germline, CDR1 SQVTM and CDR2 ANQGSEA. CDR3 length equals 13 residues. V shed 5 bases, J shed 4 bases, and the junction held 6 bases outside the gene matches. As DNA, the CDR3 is TGCAGCGTTCGGACAGGGGAGGCTTACGAGCAGTACTTC. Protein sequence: CSVRTGEAYEQYF.

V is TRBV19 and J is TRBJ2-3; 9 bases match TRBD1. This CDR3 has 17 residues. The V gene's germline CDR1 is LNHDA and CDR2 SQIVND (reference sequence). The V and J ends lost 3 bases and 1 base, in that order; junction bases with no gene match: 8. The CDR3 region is CASSMGLRDRGTDTQYF. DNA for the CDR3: TGTGCCAGTAGTATGGGGTTGAGGGACAGGGGCACAGATACGCAGTATTTT.

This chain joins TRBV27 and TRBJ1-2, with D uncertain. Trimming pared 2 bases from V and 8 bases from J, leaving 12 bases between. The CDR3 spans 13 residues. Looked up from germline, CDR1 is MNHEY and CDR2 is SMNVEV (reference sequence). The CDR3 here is CASSLTDFRGYTF. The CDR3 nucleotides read TGTGCCAGCAGTTTAACGGACTTCAGGGGCTACACCTTC.

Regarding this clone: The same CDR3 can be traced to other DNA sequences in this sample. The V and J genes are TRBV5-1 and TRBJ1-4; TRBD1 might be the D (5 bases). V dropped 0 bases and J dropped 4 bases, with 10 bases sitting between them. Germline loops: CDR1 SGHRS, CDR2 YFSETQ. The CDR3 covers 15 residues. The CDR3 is CASSLGRGGNEKLFF. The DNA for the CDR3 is TGCGCCAGCAGCTTGGGTCGGGGCGGTAATGAAAAACTGTTTTTT. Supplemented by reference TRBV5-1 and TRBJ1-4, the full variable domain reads KAGVTQTPRYLIKTRGQQVTLSCSPISGHRSVSWYQQTPGQGLQFLFEYFSETQRNKGNFPGRFSGRQFSNSRSEMNVSTLELGDSALYLCASSLGRGGNEKLFFGSGTQLSVL.

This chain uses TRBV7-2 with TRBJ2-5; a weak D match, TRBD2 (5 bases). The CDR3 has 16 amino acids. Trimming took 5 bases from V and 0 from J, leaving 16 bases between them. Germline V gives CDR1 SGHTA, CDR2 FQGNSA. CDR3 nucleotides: TGTGCCAGCAGCCCCCAGGCTGCGGGCAACCAAGAGACCCAGTACTTC. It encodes CASSPQAAGNQETQYF. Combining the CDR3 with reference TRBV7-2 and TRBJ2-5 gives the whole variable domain GAGVSQSPSNKVTEKGKDVELRCDPISGHTALYWYRQSLGQGLEFLIYFQGNSAPDKSGLPSDRFSAERTGGSVSTLTIQRTQQEDSAVYLCASSPQAAGNQETQYFGPGTRLLVL.

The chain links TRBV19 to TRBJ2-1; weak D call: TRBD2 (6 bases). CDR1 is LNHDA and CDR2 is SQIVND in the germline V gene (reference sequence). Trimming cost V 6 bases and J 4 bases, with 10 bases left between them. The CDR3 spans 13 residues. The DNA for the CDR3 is TGTGCCAGTAGCAATAGCGGTTACAATGAGCAGTTCTTC. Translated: CASSNSGYNEQFF.

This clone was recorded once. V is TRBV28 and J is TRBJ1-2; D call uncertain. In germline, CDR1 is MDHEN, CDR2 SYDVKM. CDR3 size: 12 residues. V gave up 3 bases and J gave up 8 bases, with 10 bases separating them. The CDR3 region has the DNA TGTGCCAGCAGTTTGGTTCGACGGGGCTACACCTTC. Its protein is CASSLVRRGYTF.

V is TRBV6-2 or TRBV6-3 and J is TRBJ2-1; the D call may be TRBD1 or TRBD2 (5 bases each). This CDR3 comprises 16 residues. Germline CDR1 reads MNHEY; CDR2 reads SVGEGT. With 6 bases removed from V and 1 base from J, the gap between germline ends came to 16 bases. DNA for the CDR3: TGTGCCAGCAGCCCTGGAGAGGGGCGATCCTACAATGAGCAGTTCTTC. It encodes CASSPGEGRSYNEQFF.

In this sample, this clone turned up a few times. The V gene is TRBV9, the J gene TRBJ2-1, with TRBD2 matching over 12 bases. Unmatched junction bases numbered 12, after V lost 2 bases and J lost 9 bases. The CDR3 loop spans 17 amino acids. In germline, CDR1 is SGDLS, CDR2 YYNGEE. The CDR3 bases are TGTGCCAGCAGCGTGGGACTAGCGGGTGTTTTGGCGAGTGAGCAGTTCTTC. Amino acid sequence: CASSVGLAGVLASEQFF.

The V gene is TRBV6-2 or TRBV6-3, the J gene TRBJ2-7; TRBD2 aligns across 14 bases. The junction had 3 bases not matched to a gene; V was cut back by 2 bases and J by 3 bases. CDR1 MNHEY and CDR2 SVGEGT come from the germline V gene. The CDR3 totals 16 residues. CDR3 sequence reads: CASSYRGTSGSYEQYF. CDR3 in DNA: TGTGCCAGCAGTTACCGGGGGACTAGCGGGAGCTACGAGCAGTACTTC.

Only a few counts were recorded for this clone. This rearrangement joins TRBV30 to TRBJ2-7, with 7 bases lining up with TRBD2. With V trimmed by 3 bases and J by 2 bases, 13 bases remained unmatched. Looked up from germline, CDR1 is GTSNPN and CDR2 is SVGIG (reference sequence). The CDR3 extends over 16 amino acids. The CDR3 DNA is TGTGCCTGGAGGGATATCCTACGGGGGGACCCCTACGAGCAGTACTTC. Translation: CAWRDILRGDPYEQYF.